These 25 T cell receptor beta chains came from one sample sequenced in a study of T cell changes during pregnancy in multiple sclerosis. The data were produced by immunoSEQ multiplex PCR, yet TCRdb's version contains in-frame clones alone and is incomplete. The data show around 50,000 clones, approximately 90% seen once. Sequenced input: peripheral blood from another person, used as feeder cells. The origin of the receptors is a human donor whose cells served as feeder cells for cultures in a pregnancy study.

J is TRBJ2-1 and V is TRBV5-1; tentatively, D is TRBD1 or TRBD2 (5 bases each). V lost 2 bases, J lost 7 bases, and 10 bases lay in between. Germline-derived CDR1 and CDR2 are SGHRS and YFSETQ. This CDR3 contains 13 residues. The CDR3 DNA sequence: TGCGCCAGCAGCTTCGATTGGGGGAATGAGCAGTTCTTC. Translating gives CASSFDWGNEQFF.

The chain employs TRBV18 and TRBJ1-1; 11 nucleotides agree with TRBD1. Per the germline V gene, CDR1 is KGHSH and CDR2 is LQKENI. This CDR3 has 15 amino acids. The V segment lost 5 bases and the J segment 1 base; nucleotides outside the gene matches: 3. The CDR3 DNA is TGTGCCAGCTCAGGGACAGGGGGGAAGAACACTGAAGCTTTCTTT. Translating gives CASSGTGGKNTEAFF.

This rearrangement joins TRBV7-9 to TRBJ1-2, with 8 bases matching TRBD1. V was pared by 5 bases and J by 0 bases, with 11 bases of the junction left unmatched. The CDR3 has 17 residues. Per the germline V gene, CDR1 is SEHNR and CDR2 is FQNEAQ (reference sequence). CDR3 coding DNA: TGTGCCAGCAGCCCCCCGACAGGGGCGTACTCTAACTATGGCTACACCTTC. The encoded protein is CASSPPTGAYSNYGYTF.

Only a few counts were recorded for this clone. V and J are TRBV18 and TRBJ2-1; the D is unclear. V was cut by 3 bases and J by 10 bases, with 7 bases left in between. This CDR3 comprises 11 residues. CDR1 and CDR2 from the germline V gene are KGHSH and LQKENI. CDR3 sequence reads: CASSPWSEQFF. The CDR3, as DNA: TGTGCCAGCTCACCCTGGTCAGAGCAGTTCTTC. Full variable domain (remainder filled in from reference TRBV18 and TRBJ2-1): NAGVMQNPRHLVRRRGQEARLRCSPMKGHSHVYWYRQLPEEGLKFMVYLQKENIIDESGMPKERFSAEFPKEGPSILRIQQVVRGDSAAYFCASSPWSEQFFGPGTRLTVL.

This chain joins TRBV28 and TRBJ2-3; tentative D call: TRBD1 (5 bases). The V end was cut by 7 bases, the J end by 2 bases, with 7 bases between. The CDR3 covers 12 residues. Per germline, CDR1 MDHEN and CDR2 SYDVKM. The CDR3: CASKQATDTQYF. The CDR3 nucleotides are TGTGCCAGCAAACAGGCCACAGATACGCAGTATTTT.

This clone was counted a single time. The DNA for the CDR3 is TGTGCCAGTAGTACCAGGGGAGTGGACACTGAAGCTTTCTTT. Protein sequence: CASSTRGVDTEAFF. The chain combines TRBV19 with TRBJ1-1, with D possibly being TRBD1 (6 bases). The CDR3 length is 14 residues. Germline V gene sequence: CDR1 LNHDA, CDR2 SQIVND (reference sequence). Trimming removed 4 bases at V and 3 bases at J, with 12 bases between.

This rearrangement joins TRBV30 to TRBJ2-1; 12 nucleotides line up with TRBD1. The CDR3 loop spans 16 amino acids. Germline values: CDR1 GTSNPN, CDR2 SVGIG (reference sequence). J lost 8 bases, V lost 0 bases, and 8 bases had no gene match. CDR3 protein: CAWSVRGQGARDEQFF. The CDR3 DNA follows: TGTGCCTGGAGTGTACGGGGACAGGGGGCGCGGGATGAGCAGTTCTTC.

This chain links TRBV30 with TRBJ2-3; D is undetermined. Trimming took off 4 bases at V and 11 bases at J, with 16 bases between the two ends. CDR3 length: 12 amino acids. Per germline, CDR1 GTSNPN and CDR2 SVGIG (reference sequence). CDR3 amino acids: CAWKGTPFRQYF. The CDR3 nucleotides read TGTGCCTGGAAGGGCACCCCTTTTAGGCAGTATTTT. Full variable domain (rest looked up from reference TRBV30 and TRBJ2-3): SQTIHQWPATLVQPVGSPLSLECTVEGTSNPNLYWYRQAAGRGLQLLFYSVGIGQISSEVPQNLSASRPQDRQFILSSKKLLLSDSGFYLCAWKGTPFRQYFGPGTRLTVL.

The chain employs TRBV4-3 and TRBJ1-1; D is possibly TRBD1 (5 bases). This CDR3 has 16 amino acids. CDR1 and CDR2 from the germline V gene are LGHNA and YSLEER. V was clipped by 1 base and J by 3 bases, with 15 bases between them. CDR3 DNA: TGCGCCAGCAGCCAAGTCACGGGGCGTGGGGACACTGAAGCTTTCTTT. Amino acids: CASSQVTGRGDTEAFF.

The chain is built from TRBV6-1 and TRBJ1-3, with no clear D. Trimming removed 2 bases from V and 5 bases from J, with 10 bases in between. Germline lookup yields CDR1 MNHNS and CDR2 SASEGT. The CDR3 contains 14 residues. CDR3 sequence (DNA): TGTGCCAGCAGTGAAAGGGCCGGAAGAAACACCATATATTTT. It yields the protein CASSERAGRNTIYF.

This clone has just one count. This chain uses TRBV9 with TRBJ1-2, with D unclear. The CDR3 contains 13 residues. Trimming took off 3 bases at V and 4 bases at J, with 10 bases between the two ends. The germline gives CDR1 SGDLS, CDR2 YYNGEE. The CDR3 DNA sequence: TGTGCCAGCAGCGGGATGGTAGGCTATGGCTACACCTTC. Protein: CASSGMVGYGYTF.

The chain combines TRBV29-1 with TRBJ2-2; TRBD1 agrees at 7 bases. V shed 4 bases and J 0 bases; nucleotides not matched to a gene: 8. This CDR3 spans 16 amino acids. The germline gives CDR1 SQVTM, CDR2 ANQGSEA. CDR3 protein: CSVGILQGANTGELFF. In nucleotides, the CDR3 is TGCAGCGTTGGCATTCTTCAGGGGGCGAACACCGGGGAGCTGTTTTTT.

The rearrangement uses TRBV11-2 and TRBJ1-1, with D perhaps matching TRBD1 (5 bases). From germline, CDR1 is SGHAT and CDR2 FQNNGV. The V and J ends lost 6 bases and 1 base respectively, with 12 bases between them. This CDR3 contains 14 residues. The CDR3 spells CASRFRVRNTEAFF. The CDR3 DNA is TGTGCCAGCAGATTCAGGGTCAGGAACACTGAAGCTTTCTTT. The full variable domain, with the rest looked up from reference TRBV11-2 and TRBJ1-1, is EAGVAQSPRYKIIEKRQSVAFWCNPISGHATLYWYQQILGQGPKLLIQFQNNGVVDDSQLPKDRFSAERLKGVDSTLKIQPAKLEDSAVYLCASRFRVRNTEAFFGQGTRLTVV.

The rearrangement joins TRBV9 to TRBJ2-3, with TRBD2 matching 8 bases. Germline CDR1 and CDR2: SGDLS and YYNGEE. V shed 0 bases and J 2 bases; nucleotides not matched to a gene: 5. This CDR3 comprises 16 residues. CDR3 amino acids: CASSVGVAGHTDTQYF. CDR3 DNA sequence: TGTGCCAGCAGCGTAGGAGTAGCGGGGCACACAGATACGCAGTATTTT.

The rearrangement uses TRBV5-6 and TRBJ1-4; D gene uncertain. The CDR3 runs to 17 residues. Trimming left V 0 bases short and J 2 bases short, with 14 bases between. From germline, CDR1 is SGHDT and CDR2 YYEEEE. The CDR3 coding sequence is TGTGCCAGCAGCTTGGCCTTTACTCATAATACTAATGAAAAACTGTTTTTT. Translation gives CASSLAFTHNTNEKLFF.

The chain has TRBV6-4 and TRBJ1-6; weak D call: TRBD1 (6 bases). Trimming shortened V by 4 bases and J by 6 bases, and 10 bases separated the two germline ends. The CDR3 totals 14 residues. Germline V CDR1 and CDR2: MRHNA, SNTAGT. Written as DNA, the CDR3 is TGTGCCAGCAGTGTCGGGGGCGGTAATTCACCCCTCCACTTT. This codes for CASSVGGGNSPLHF.

J is TRBJ2-5 and V is TRBV5-6, with 7 bases fitting TRBD1. The CDR3 runs 14 residues. Germline lookup yields CDR1 SGHDT and CDR2 YYEEEE. V dropped 0 bases and J dropped 2; count of bases not matched to a gene: 1. The CDR3, as DNA: TGTGCCAGCAGCTTGGAACAGGGGCAAGAGACCCAGTACTTC. Translation: CASSLEQGQETQYF.

This rearrangement joins TRBV30 to TRBJ2-7; D might be TRBD1 (6 bases). The V and J ends lost 4 bases and 3 bases respectively, with 13 bases between them. Germline-derived CDR1 and CDR2 are GTSNPN and SVGIG (reference sequence). The CDR3 runs 13 residues. The CDR3 nucleotides are TGTGCCTGGACCCGGCAACAGGGCTACGAGCAGTACTTC. It encodes CAWTRQQGYEQYF.

In its sample, this clone was seen once. The chain joins TRBV5-1 to TRBJ2-6, with 7 bases lining up with TRBD1. CDR1 is SGHRS, CDR2 YFSETQ, per germline. This CDR3 is built from 15 residues. V lost 3 bases to trimming and J lost 4 bases; unmatched junction nucleotides: 4. The CDR3 protein is CASSSTGAGANVLTF. CDR3 nucleotides: TGCGCCAGCAGCTCAACAGGGGCCGGGGCCAACGTCCTGACTTTC.

The chain joins TRBV27 to TRBJ2-5, with TRBD2 matching over 8 bases. The CDR3 contains 16 residues. Germline loops: CDR1 MNHEY, CDR2 SMNVEV (reference sequence). J gave up 2 bases and V 5 bases, and 10 bases lay outside the gene matches. CDR3 residues: CASSPGSGKRQETQYF. CDR3 in DNA: TGTGCCAGCAGTCCTGGTAGCGGGAAGCGGCAAGAGACCCAGTACTTC.

This clone came up a few times. The chain joins TRBV9 to TRBJ1-2; D perhaps matches TRBD1 (6 bases). V lost 4 bases to trimming and J lost 4 bases, with 11 bases between them. Germline lookup yields CDR1 SGDLS and CDR2 YYNGEE. This CDR3 comprises 13 residues. The CDR3 region has the DNA TGTGCCAGCAGCCCCAGGGGACGCTATGGCTACACCTTC. This encodes CASSPRGRYGYTF.

This rearrangement joins TRBV5-1 to TRBJ1-2, with D possibly being TRBD1 (5 bases). Germline V gene lookup returns CDR1 SGHRS and CDR2 YFSETQ. Trimming shortened V by 1 base and J by 6 bases, and 13 bases separated the two germline ends. The length of the CDR3 is 14 residues. The CDR3 region has the DNA TGCGCCAGCAGCTTGTGGCTGGGGCGGGATGGCTACACCTTC. Protein product: CASSLWLGRDGYTF.

The chain links TRBV4-1 to TRBJ2-3, with a possible D match to TRBD1 (6 bases). Trimming removed 4 bases from V and 5 bases from J, with 22 bases in between. This CDR3 contains 17 residues. The germline V gene has CDR1 MGHRA and CDR2 YSYEKL. CDR3 sequence reads: CASSPRMRQGFKDTQYF. CDR3 bases: TGCGCCAGCAGCCCCAGAATGAGGCAGGGGTTTAAAGATACGCAGTATTTT.

CDR3 amino acids: CASSLGQGSYEQYF. CDR3 coding DNA: TGCGCCAGCAGCTTGGGGCAGGGATCGTACGAGCAGTACTTC. The V call is TRBV5-1, the J call TRBJ2-7, with a tentative D call TRBD1 (5 bases). V dropped 0 bases and J dropped 4 bases, with 11 bases sitting between them. CDR1 and CDR2 from the germline V gene are SGHRS and YFSETQ. The CDR3 covers 14 residues.

The chain combines TRBV11-1 with TRBJ2-5; the match to TRBD1 covers 8 bases. After removal of 3 bases from V and 5 bases from J, the junction contained 5 bases not matched to a gene. Germline CDR1 and CDR2: SGHAT and FQDESV (reference sequence). CDR3 size: 14 residues. CDR3 residues: CASSFDRGRETQYF. The CDR3 DNA is TGTGCCAGCAGCTTCGACAGGGGACGGGAGACCCAGTACTTC. The variable domain in full, completed from reference TRBV11-1 and TRBJ2-5, reads EAEVAQSPRYKITEKSQAVAFWCDPISGHATLYWYRQILGQGPELLVQFQDESVVDDSQLPKDRFSAERLKGVDSTLKIQPAELGDSAMYLCASSFDRGRETQYFGPGTRLLVL.